The TCR beta chain described here comes from a study of T cells in localized non-small cell lung cancer (dated by TCRdb to 2020 to 2022). As for the study more broadly: The study examined T cell repertoires in roughly 240 patients with early-stage NSCLC and compared tumors with uninvolved tumor-adjacent lungs. The cohort comprised approximately 240 treatment-naïve NSCLC patients with resected, localized lung tumors. Of the NSCLC patients, 120 to 150 were male and roughly 110 were female, and the mean age was roughly 61 years.

This clone was recorded a few times. What this receptor recognizes is not known. Base qualities are not at hand, and no much larger clone is one base apart. The paper as a whole reports these results and caveats: Higher T cell density in blood was associated with longer overall survival, whereas higher clonality in adjacent lung was associated with shorter survival. Of the top 100 tumor clones, a median of 57 were detected in paired uninvolved adjacent lung; under 35 were also among that lung's top 100. Because multi-region sequencing of the tumors was not done, intratumor heterogeneity could not be ruled out. Because the study design was exploratory, TCR variables were selected using unadjusted p-values without false-discovery rate correction. The highest T cell clonality was observed in uninvolved tumor-adjacent lung, where clonality exceeded that of tumor, suggesting that antigenic responses were more focused in uninvolved tumor-adjacent lung.

TCR beta CDR3 regions were sequenced from DNA using the immunoSEQ Assay. As for how the authors treated the data: To compute T cell density, TCR beta template counts were normalized to usable DNA, which was estimated by amplifying housekeeping genes. Richness was estimated using the preseqR package, with extrapolation to 400,000 templates for PBMC samples and to 120,000 templates for tissue samples. Clonality was defined by subtracting Pielou's evenness from one. Tissue-enriched TCRs were identified through differential abundance testing performed on productive amino-acid clonotypes, with a minimum total count of 5 and an alpha of 0.1. The Jaccard Index and the Morisita Overlap Index were used to measure repertoire overlap between compartments. TCR beta CDR3s were clustered by GLIPH together with public tetramer-defined viral CDR3s, and at least three viral sequences plus V-gene enrichment were required for viral motifs. TCRdb's version of the immuneACCESS table is confined to in-frame rearrangements and falls short of the full clone set. An unresolved V gene accounts for under half of the shortfall where checked; the remainder is of unknown origin. For V, J and clone size, that table is used; D and trimming come from the DNA. The table for this sample lists fewer than 40,000 clones; 78% of them were counted only once. Approximately 35% of the sample lies in the top ten.

Measured from the cysteine to the phenylalanine, the CDR3 is 15 residues long. Solely the CDR3 DNA is kept, with 45 bases framed from the first base. V trim: 3 bases; J trim: 6 bases; unmatched bases: 11. According to the germline V gene (reference sequence), CDR1 reads GTSNPN and CDR2 reads SVGIG. At diagnosis, peripheral blood, uninvolved tumor-adjacent lung and tumor were collected and were preserved as a mix of fresh-frozen and FFPE material. For TCR repertoire profiling, blood samples were analyzed as peripheral blood mononuclear cells. This receptor was taken from a male donor at least 60 years old with stage II squamous cell lung carcinoma. The chain links TRBV30 with TRBJ2-1; 7 of the junction bases match TRBD2. The sequencing used peripheral blood, collected before any cancer treatment. The nucleotide sequence reads TGTGCCTGGAGGACTTGGGCGGGAGTAAGCAATGAGCAGTTCTTC. The encoded protein is CAWRTWAGVSNEQFF.